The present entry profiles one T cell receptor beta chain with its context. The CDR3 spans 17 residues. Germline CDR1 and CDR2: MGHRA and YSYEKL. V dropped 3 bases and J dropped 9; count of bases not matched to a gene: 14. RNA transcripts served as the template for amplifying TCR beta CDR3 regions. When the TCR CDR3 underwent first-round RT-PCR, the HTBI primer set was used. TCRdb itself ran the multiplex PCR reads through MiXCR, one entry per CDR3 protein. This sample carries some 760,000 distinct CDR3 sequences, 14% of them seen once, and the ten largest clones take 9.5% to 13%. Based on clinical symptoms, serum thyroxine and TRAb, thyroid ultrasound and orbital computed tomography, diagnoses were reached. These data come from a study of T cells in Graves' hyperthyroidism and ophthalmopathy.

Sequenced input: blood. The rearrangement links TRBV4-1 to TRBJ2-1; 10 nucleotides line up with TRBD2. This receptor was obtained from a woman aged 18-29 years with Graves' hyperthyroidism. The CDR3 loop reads CASSHDGGLAGVGEQFF. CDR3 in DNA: TGCGCCAGCAGCCACGACGGTGGGCTAGCGGGAGTGGGTGAGCAGTTCTTC.